This record covers a single TCR beta chain. Measured with immunoSEQ multiplex PCR; TCRdb has only the in-frame clones, and not every one. The profile shows 250,000 to 300,000 clones, 87% of them singletons. Treatment: approximately 18 received Ad26.COV2.S at low or high dose, single or two shots; several received placebo; per-sample allocation not given. Each sample was drawn 63 days after the first injection (of vaccine or placebo). Trimming took off 0 bases at V and 0 bases at J, with 6 bases between the two ends. This CDR3 spans 14 amino acids. Germline V gene sequence: CDR1 LGHDT, CDR2 YNNKEL (reference sequence). The sample is drawn from a study of Ad26.COV2.S vaccination and SARS-CoV-2 variants. Across the whole study: Enrollment placed the donor in the COV1001 Ad26.COV2.S trial arm.

The chain uses TRBV3-1 (or the pseudogene TRBV3-2) and TRBJ2-7; D gene ambiguous. The sequence was obtained from a person between 18 and 65 years old who received the Ad26.COV2.S COVID-19 vaccine or a placebo. The material sequenced was peripheral blood, taken in a trial of Ad26.COV2.S vaccine versus placebo. DNA of the CDR3: TGTGCCAGCAGCCAAGACCTGAGCTCCTACGAGCAGTACTTC. Its protein product is CASSQDLSSYEQYF.